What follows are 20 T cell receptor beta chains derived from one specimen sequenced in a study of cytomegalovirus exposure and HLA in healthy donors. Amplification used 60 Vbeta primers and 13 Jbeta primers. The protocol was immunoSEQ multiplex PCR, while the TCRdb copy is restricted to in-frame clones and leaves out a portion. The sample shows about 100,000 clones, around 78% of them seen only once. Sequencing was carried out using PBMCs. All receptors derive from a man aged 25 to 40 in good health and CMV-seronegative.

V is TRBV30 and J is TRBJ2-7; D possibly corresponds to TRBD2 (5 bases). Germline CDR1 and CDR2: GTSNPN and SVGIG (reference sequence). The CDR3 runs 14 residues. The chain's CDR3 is CAFCKQRAAYEQYF. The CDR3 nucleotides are TGTGCTTTTTGCAAGCAGAGGGCGGCATACGAGCAGTACTTC.

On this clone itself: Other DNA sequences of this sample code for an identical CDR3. The CDR3 DNA reads TGTGCCAGCAGTTACAGTAACAGGGGGCCTTACAATGAGCAGTTCTTC. Protein product: CASSYSNRGPYNEQFF. The chain carries TRBV6-5 and TRBJ2-1, with 9 nucleotides matching TRBD1. The germline V gene has CDR1 MNHEY and CDR2 SVGAGI. CDR3 length equals 16 residues. Trimming took 2 bases from V and 4 from J; bases not matched to a gene: 6.

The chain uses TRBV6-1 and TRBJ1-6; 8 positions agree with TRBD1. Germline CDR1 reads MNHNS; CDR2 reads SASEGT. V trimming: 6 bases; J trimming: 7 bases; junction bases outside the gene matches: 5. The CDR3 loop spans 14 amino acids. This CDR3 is CASSAGGGNSPLHF. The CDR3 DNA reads TGTGCCAGCAGCGCAGGGGGCGGGAATTCACCCCTCCACTTT.

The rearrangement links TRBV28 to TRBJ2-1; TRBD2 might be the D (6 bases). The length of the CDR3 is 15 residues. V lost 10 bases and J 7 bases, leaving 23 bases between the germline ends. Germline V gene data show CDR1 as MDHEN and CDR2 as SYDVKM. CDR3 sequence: CAILREGGMENEQFF. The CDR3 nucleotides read TGTGCCATCCTTCGCGAGGGCGGGATGGAAAATGAGCAGTTCTTC.

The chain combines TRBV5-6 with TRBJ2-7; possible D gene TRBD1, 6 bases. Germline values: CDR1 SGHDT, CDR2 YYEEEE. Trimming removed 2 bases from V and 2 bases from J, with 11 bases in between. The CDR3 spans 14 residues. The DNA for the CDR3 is TGTGCCAGCAGCTTTTTACAGGGCACCTACGAGCAGTACTTC. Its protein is CASSFLQGTYEQYF.

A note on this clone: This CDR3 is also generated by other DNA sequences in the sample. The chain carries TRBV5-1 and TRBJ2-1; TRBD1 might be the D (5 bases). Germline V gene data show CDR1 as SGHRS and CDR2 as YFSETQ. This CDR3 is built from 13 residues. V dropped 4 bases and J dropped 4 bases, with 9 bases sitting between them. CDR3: CASSVDSYNEQFF. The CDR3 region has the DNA TGCGCCAGCAGCGTAGACAGTTACAATGAGCAGTTCTTC.

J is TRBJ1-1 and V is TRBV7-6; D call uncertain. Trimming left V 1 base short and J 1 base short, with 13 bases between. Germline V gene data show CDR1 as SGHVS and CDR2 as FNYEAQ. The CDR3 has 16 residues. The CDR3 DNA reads TGTGCCAGCAGCTTAGAAATTGCAGGTCGGAACACTGAAGCTTTCTTT. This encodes CASSLEIAGRNTEAFF.

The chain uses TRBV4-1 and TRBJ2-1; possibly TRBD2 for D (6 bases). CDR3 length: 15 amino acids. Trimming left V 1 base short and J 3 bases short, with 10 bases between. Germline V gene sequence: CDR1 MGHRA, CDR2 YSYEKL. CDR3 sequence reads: CASSQGISGYNEQFF. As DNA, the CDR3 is TGCGCCAGCAGCCAAGGTATTAGCGGCTACAATGAGCAGTTCTTC.

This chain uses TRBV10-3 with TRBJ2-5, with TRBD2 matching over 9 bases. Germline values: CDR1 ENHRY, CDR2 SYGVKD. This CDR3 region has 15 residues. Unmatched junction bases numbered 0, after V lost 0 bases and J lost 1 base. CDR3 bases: TGTGCCATCAGTGAGTCGACTAGCGGCCAAGAGACCCAGTACTTC. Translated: CAISESTSGQETQYF.

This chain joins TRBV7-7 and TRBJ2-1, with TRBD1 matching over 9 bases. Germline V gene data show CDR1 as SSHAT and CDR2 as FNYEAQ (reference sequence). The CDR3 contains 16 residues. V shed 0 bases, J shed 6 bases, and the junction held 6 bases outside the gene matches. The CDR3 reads CASSLAPGQGGNEQFF. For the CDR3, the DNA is TGTGCCAGCAGCTTAGCCCCGGGACAGGGAGGCAATGAGCAGTTCTTC.

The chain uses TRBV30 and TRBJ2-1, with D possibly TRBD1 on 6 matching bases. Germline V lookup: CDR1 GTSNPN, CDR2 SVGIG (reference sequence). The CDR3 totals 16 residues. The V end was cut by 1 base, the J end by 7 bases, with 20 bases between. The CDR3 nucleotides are TGTGCCTGGAGTGGGTGGGGCAGGGGTCTTGGGAATGAGCAGTTCTTC. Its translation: CAWSGWGRGLGNEQFF.

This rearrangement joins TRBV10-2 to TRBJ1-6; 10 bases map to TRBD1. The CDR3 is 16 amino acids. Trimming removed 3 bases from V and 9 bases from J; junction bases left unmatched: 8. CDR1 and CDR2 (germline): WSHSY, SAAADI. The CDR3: CASSELQDRGFSPLHF. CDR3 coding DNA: TGCGCCAGCAGTGAATTGCAGGACAGGGGGTTTTCACCCCTCCACTTT.

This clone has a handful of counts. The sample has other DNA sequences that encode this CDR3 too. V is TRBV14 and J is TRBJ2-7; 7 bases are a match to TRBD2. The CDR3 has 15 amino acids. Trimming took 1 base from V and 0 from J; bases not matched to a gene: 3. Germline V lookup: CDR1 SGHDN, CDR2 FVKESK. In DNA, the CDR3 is TGTGCCAGCAGCCAAGGGGCTAGCGGCTCCTACGAGCAGTACTTC. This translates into CASSQGASGSYEQYF.

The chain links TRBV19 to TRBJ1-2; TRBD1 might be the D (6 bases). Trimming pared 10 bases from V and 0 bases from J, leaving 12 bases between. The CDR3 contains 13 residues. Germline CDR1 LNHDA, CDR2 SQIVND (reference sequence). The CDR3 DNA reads TGTGCCACAACCAGGGGCCCTAACTATGGCTACACCTTC. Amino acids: CATTRGPNYGYTF.

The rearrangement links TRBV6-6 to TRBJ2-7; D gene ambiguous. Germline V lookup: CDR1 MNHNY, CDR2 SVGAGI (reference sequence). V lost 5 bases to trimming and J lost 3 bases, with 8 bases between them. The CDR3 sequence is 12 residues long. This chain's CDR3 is CASSTPGYEQYF. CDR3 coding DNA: TGTGCCAGCAGTACTCCCGGCTACGAGCAGTACTTC.

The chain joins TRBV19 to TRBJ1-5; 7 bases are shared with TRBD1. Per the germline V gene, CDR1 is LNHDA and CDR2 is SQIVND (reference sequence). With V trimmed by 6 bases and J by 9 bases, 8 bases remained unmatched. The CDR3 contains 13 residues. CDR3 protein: CASRGAGGLPQHF. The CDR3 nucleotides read TGTGCCAGTAGGGGGGCAGGGGGGCTGCCCCAGCATTTT. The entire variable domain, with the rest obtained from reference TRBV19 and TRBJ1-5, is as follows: DGGITQSPKYLFRKEGQNVTLSCEQNLNHDAMYWYRQDPGQGLRLIYYSQIVNDFQKGDIAEGYSVSREKKESFPLTVTSAQKNPTAFYLCASRGAGGLPQHFGDGTRLSIL.

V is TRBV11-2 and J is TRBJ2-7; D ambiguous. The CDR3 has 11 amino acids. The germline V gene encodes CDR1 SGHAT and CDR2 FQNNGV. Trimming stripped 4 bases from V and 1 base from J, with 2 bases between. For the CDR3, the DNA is TGTGCCAGCAGCTCTTCCTACGAGCAGTACTTC. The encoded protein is CASSSSYEQYF.

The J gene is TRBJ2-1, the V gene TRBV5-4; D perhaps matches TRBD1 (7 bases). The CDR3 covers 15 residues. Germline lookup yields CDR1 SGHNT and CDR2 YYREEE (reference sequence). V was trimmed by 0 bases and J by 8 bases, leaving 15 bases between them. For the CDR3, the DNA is TGTGCCAGCAGCTTGGGATTAACAGGGGAGGATGAGCAGTTCTTC. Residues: CASSLGLTGEDEQFF.

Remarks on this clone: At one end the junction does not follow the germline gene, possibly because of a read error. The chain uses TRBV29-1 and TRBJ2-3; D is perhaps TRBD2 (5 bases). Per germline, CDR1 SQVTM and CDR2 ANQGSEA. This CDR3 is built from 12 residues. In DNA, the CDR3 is TGCAGCGTCGAAGGGAGTCCAGATACGCAGTATTTT. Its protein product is CSVEGSPDTQYF.

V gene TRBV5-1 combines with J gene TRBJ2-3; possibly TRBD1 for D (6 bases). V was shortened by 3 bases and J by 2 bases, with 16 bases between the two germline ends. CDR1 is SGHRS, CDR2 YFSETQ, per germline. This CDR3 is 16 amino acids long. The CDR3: CASSSTPGHLTDTQYF. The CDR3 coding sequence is TGCGCCAGCAGCTCGACACCGGGACACCTCACAGATACGCAGTATTTT.